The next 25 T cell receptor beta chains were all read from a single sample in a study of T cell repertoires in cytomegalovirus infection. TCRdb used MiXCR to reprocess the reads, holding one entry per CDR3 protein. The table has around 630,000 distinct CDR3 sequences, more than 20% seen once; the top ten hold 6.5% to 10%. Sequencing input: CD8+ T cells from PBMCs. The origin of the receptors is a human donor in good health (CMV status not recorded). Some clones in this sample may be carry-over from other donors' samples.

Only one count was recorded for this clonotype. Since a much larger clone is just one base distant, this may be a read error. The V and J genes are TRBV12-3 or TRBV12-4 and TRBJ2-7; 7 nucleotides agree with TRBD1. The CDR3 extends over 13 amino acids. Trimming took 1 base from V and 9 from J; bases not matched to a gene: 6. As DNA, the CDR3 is TGTGCCAGCAGTTTAGGACAGGGCGTCGGGCAGTACTTC. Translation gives CASSLGQGVGQYF.

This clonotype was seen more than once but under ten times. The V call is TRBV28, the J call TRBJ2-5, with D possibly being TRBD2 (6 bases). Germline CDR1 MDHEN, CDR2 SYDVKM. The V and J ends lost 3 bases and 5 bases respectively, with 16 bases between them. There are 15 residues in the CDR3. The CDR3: CASSFPGLPHETQYF. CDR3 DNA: TGTGCCAGCAGTTTTCCGGGACTCCCGCACGAGACCCAGTACTTC.

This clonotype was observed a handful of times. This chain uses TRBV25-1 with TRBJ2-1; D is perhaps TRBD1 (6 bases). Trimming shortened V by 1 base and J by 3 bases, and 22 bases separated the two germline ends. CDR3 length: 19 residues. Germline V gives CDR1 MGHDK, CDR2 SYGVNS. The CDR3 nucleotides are TGTGCCAGCAGTGAATCCGTTCGTCGGTGGGCAGGGGTCTACAATGAGCAGTTCTTC. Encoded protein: CASSESVRRWAGVYNEQFF.

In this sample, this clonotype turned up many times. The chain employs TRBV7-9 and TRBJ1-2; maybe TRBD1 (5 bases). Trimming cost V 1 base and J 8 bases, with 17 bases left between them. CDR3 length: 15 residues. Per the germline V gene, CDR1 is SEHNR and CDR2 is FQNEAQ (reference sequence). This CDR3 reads CASSLEYWTSQGYTF. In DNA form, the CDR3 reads TGTGCCAGCAGCTTAGAATACTGGACATCCCAGGGCTACACCTTC.

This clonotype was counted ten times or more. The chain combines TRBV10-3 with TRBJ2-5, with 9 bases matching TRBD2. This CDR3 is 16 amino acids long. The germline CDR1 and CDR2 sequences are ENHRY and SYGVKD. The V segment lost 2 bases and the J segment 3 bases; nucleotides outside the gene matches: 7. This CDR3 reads CAISEDGLAGEETQYF. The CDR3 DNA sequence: TGTGCCATCAGTGAGGACGGATTAGCGGGGGAAGAGACCCAGTACTTC.

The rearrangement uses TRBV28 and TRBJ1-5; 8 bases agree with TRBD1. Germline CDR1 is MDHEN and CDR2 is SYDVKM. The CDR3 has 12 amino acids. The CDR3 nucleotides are TGTTCTTGTACAGGGGGGTATCAGCCCCAGCATTTT. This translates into CSCTGGYQPQHF.

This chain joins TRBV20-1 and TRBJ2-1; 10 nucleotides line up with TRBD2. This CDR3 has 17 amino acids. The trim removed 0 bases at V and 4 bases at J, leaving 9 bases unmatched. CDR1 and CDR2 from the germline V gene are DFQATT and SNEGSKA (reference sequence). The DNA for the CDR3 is TGCAGTGCTAGAGATACTAGCGGGGAACCAGGGTACAATGAGCAGTTCTTC. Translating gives CSARDTSGEPGYNEQFF.

The CDR3 protein is CASSDSPGPQETQYF. The CDR3 DNA follows: TGTGCCAGCAGTGACTCACCGGGGCCCCAAGAGACCCAGTACTTC. The chain uses TRBV6-4 and TRBJ2-5; D is tentatively TRBD1 or TRBD2 (5 bases each). Germline V gives CDR1 MRHNA, CDR2 SNTAGT. CDR3 length: 15 amino acids. Trimming shortened V by 0 bases and J by 1 base, and 9 bases separated the two germline ends.

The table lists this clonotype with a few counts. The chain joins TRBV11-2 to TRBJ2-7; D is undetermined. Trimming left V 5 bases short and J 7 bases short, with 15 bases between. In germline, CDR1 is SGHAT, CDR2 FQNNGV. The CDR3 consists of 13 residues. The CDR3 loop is CASSRAAVLEQYF. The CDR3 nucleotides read TGTGCCAGCAGCCGCGCAGCCGTCTTGGAGCAGTACTTC. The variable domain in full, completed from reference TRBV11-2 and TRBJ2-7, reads EAGVAQSPRYKIIEKRQSVAFWCNPISGHATLYWYQQILGQGPKLLIQFQNNGVVDDSQLPKDRFSAERLKGVDSTLKIQPAKLEDSAVYLCASSRAAVLEQYFGPGTRLTVT.

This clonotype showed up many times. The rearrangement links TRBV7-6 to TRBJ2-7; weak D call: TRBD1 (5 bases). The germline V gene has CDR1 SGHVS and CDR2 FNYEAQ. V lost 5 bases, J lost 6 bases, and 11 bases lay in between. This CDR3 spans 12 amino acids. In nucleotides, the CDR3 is TGTGCCAGCAGCCCCGAAGGGGTCGAGCAGTACTTC. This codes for CASSPEGVEQYF. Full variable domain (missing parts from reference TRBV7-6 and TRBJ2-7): GAGVSQSPRYKVTKRGQDVALRCDPISGHVSLYWYRQALGQGPEFLTYFNYEAQQDKSGLPNDRFSAERPEGSISTLTIQRTEQRDSAMYRCASSPEGVEQYFGPGTRLTVT.

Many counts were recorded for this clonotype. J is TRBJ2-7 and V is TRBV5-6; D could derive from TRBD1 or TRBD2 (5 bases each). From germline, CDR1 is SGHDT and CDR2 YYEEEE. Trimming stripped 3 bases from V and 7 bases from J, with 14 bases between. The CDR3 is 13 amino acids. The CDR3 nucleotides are TGTGCCAGCAGCTGGGGACGAGCGGAGGAGCAGTACTTC. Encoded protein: CASSWGRAEEQYF.

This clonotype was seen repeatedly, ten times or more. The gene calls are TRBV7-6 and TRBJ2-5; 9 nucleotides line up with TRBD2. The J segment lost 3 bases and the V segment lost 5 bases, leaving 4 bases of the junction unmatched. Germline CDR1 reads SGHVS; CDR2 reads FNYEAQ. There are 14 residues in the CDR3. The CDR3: CASSTIAGEETQYF. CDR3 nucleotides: TGTGCCAGCAGCACGATAGCGGGGGAAGAGACCCAGTACTTC.

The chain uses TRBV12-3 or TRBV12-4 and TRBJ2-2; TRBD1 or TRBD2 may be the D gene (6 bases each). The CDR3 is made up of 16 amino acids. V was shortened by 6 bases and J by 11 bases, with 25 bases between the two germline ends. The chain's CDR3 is CASSPPGAGEALELFF. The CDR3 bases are TGTGCCAGCAGCCCCCCCGGGGCAGGGGAGGCCCTAGAGCTGTTTTTT.

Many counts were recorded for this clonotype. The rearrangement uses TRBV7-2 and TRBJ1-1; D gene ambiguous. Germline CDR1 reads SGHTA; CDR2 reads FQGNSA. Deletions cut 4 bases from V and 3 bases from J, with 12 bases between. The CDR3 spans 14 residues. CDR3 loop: CASSSELTDTEAFF. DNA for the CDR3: TGTGCCAGCAGCTCCGAGTTAACGGACACTGAAGCTTTCTTT.

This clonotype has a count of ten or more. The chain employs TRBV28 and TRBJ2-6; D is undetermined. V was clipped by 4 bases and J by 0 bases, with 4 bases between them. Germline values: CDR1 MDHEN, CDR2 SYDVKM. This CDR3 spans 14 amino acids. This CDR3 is CASSSDSGANVLTF. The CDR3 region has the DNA TGTGCCAGCAGTTCAGACTCTGGGGCCAACGTCCTGACTTTC.

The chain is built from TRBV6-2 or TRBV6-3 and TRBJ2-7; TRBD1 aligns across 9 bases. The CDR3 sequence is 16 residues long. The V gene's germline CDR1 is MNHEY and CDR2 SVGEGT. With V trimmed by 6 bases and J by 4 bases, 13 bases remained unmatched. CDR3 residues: CASRAGTGTRVYEQYV. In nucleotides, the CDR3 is TGTGCCAGCAGAGCCGGGACAGGGACCAGGGTTTACGAGCAGTACGTC.

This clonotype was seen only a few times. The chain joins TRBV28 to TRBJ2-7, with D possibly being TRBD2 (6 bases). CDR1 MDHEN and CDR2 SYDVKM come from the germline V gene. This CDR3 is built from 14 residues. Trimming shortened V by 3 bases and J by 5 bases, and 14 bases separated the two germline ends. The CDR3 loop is CASSFGGDENEQYV. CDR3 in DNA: TGTGCCAGCAGTTTTGGAGGGGACGAGAACGAGCAGTACGTC.

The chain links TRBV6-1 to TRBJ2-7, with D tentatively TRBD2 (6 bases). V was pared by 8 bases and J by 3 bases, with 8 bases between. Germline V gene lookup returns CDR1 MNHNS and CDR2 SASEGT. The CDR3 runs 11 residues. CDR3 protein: CASEGLYEQYV. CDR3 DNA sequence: TGTGCCAGCGAGGGACTCTACGAGCAGTACGTC.

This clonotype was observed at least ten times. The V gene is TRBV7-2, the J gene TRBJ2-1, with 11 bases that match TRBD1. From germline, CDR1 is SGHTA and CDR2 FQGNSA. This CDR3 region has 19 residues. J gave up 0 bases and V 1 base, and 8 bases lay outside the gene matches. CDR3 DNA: TGTGCCAGCAGCTTAGTAGGACAGGGGGCCCCGAGCTCCTACAATGAGCAGTTCTTC. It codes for CASSLVGQGAPSSYNEQFF.

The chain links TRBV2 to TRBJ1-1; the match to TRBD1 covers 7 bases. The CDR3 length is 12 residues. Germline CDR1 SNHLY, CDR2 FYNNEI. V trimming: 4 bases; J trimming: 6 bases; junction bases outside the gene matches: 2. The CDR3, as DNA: TGTGCCAGCAGTGTGACAGGGTCTGAAGCTTTCTTT. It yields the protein CASSVTGSEAFF.

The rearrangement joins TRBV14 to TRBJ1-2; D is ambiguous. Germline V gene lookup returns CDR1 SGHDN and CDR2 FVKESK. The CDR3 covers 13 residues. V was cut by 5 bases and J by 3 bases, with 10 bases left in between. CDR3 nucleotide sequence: TGTGCCAGCAGCTTGACTGATGACTATGGCTACACCTTC. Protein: CASSLTDDYGYTF.

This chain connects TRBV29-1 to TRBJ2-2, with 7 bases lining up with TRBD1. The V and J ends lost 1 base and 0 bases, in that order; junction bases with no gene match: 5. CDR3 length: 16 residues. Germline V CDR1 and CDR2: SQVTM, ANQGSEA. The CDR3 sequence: CSVEVRGQSNTGELFF. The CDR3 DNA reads TGCAGCGTTGAAGTTCGGGGACAGTCGAACACCGGGGAGCTGTTTTTT.

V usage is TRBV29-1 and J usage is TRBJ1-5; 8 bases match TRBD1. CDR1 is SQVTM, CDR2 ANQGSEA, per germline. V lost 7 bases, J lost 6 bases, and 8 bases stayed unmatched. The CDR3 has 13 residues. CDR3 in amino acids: CSAEQGAGQPQHF. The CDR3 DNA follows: TGCAGCGCTGAGCAGGGGGCTGGTCAGCCCCAGCATTTT.

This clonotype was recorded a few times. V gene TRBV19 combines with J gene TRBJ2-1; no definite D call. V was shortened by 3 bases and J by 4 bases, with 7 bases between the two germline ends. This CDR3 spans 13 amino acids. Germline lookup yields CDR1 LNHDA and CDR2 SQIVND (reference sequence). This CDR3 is CASSILEYNEQFF. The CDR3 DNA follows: TGTGCCAGTAGTATTTTGGAATACAATGAGCAGTTCTTC.

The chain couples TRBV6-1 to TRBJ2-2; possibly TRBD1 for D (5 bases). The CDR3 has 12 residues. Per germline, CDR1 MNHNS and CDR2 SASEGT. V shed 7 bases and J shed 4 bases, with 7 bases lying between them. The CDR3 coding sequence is TGTGCCAGCATAGGGGCCACCGGGGAGCTGTTTTTT. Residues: CASIGATGELFF.